What follows are 12 T cell receptor beta chains derived from one specimen sequenced in a study of radiation and T cells in renal cell carcinoma. The time point: baseline pretreatment blood. Treatment given: 15 Gy SBRT to primary tumor, nephrectomy 4 weeks later. Sequencing was performed with immunoSEQ multiplex PCR; in TCRdb, only in-frame clones are kept and a portion is missing. Here the sample spans around 46,000 clones, roughly 83% being singletons. Sequenced here: blood, sampled from a patient whose treatment included radiotherapy and nephrectomy. These receptors originate from a woman in her sixties or seventies with renal cell carcinoma.

This chain links TRBV14 with TRBJ2-6; weak D call: TRBD2 (6 bases). This CDR3 region has 17 residues. Germline V CDR1 and CDR2: SGHDN, FVKESK. V was pared by 3 bases and J by 4 bases, with 16 bases between. The CDR3 DNA reads as TGTGCCAGCAGCCAGGCCTTTGGGAGGCCGGGGGCCAACGTCCTGACTTTC. Translation: CASSQAFGRPGANVLTF. Based on the CDR3 plus reference TRBV14 and TRBJ2-6, the full variable domain is EAGVTQFPSHSVIEKGQTVTLRCDPISGHDNLYWYRRVMGKEIKFLLHFVKESKQDESGMPNNRFLAERTGGTYSTLKVQPAELEDSGVYFCASSQAFGRPGANVLTFGAGSRLTVL.

The CDR3: CASSRLAVSTDTQYF. The CDR3 DNA follows: TGTGCCAGCAGTAGACTAGCGGTTAGCACAGATACGCAGTATTTT. The J gene is TRBJ2-3, the V gene TRBV2; 9 nucleotides line up with TRBD2. CDR3 length: 15 amino acids. CDR1 and CDR2 from the germline V gene are SNHLY and FYNNEI. V lost 5 bases and J lost 0; bases outside the gene matches: 3.

The chain recombines TRBV6-5 with TRBJ1-1, with a possible D match to TRBD1 (6 bases). The CDR3 has 13 residues. Trimming pared 1 base from V and 6 bases from J, leaving 9 bases between. Germline CDR1 and CDR2: MNHEY and SVGAGI. CDR3 coding DNA: TGTGCCAGCAGTTACTTGGGGGCGGCTGAAGCTTTCTTT. Translation gives CASSYLGAAEAFF.

The sample holds one count of this clone. This chain joins TRBV5-1 and TRBJ2-7, with TRBD2 as a possible D gene (6 bases). V lost 0 bases, J lost 3 bases, and 19 bases lay in between. CDR3 length: 17 residues. CDR1 and CDR2 (germline): SGHRS, YFSETQ. CDR3 region: CASSLAPGLQVSYEQYF. The DNA of the CDR3 is TGCGCCAGCAGCTTGGCCCCGGGACTCCAAGTGAGCTACGAGCAGTACTTC.

V and J are TRBV6-1 and TRBJ2-3; 9 bases line up with TRBD1. This CDR3 spans 16 amino acids. From germline, CDR1 is MNHNS and CDR2 SASEGT. Trimming cost V 0 bases and J 4 bases; bases outside gene matches: 5. CDR3 protein: CASSEALGQGADTQYF. CDR3 in DNA: TGTGCCAGCAGTGAAGCGCTGGGACAGGGAGCAGATACGCAGTATTTT.

The V call is TRBV25-1, the J call TRBJ2-3; D is undetermined. The CDR3 covers 15 residues. V was pared by 2 bases and J by 5 bases, with 14 bases between. Germline CDR1 reads MGHDK; CDR2 reads SYGVNS. CDR3 region: CASSEAGLIQDTQYF. As DNA, the CDR3 is TGTGCCAGCAGTGAAGCCGGGTTGATTCAAGATACGCAGTATTTT.

This clone turned up a few times. The gene calls are TRBV9 and TRBJ2-2, with D possibly TRBD2 on 6 matching bases. Between the trimmed V and J ends, which lost 7 bases and 3 bases, there was a span of 16 bases. CDR3 length equals 15 residues. From germline, CDR1 is SGDLS and CDR2 YYNGEE. CDR3 in DNA: TGTGCCAGCCGAGTCGGGGGTTTGGACACCGGGGAGCTGTTTTTT. Translating gives CASRVGGLDTGELFF.

The CDR3 DNA reads TGCAGCGTTAGGGGGACTGGCGTCCTAGGGACCCAGTACTTC. As protein: CSVRGTGVLGTQYF. V gene TRBV29-1 combines with J gene TRBJ2-5; tentatively, D is TRBD1 or TRBD2 (6 bases each). The V end lost 5 bases, the J end lost 7 bases, and 20 bases lay between the germline ends. This CDR3 is 14 amino acids long. Germline V gene lookup returns CDR1 SQVTM and CDR2 ANQGSEA.

Worth noting for this clone: Its ends do not fully match the called genes, so a read error is possible. The chain links TRBV29-1 to TRBJ2-1, with 7 bases aligning to TRBD2. The CDR3 contains 14 residues. The V gene's germline CDR1 is SQVTM and CDR2 ANQGSEA. The CDR3 DNA reads as TGCAGCGTCGAAGCACTAGCGTACTACAATGAGCAGTTCTTC. Translation: CSVEALAYYNEQFF.

CDR3 in DNA: TGTGCCAGCAGAAAGGCCCCCGGGACCTCCTACGAGCAGTACTTC. It translates to CASRKAPGTSYEQYF. The chain combines TRBV27 with TRBJ2-7, with D tentatively TRBD1 or TRBD2 (5 bases each). Trimming removed 6 bases at V and 0 bases at J, with 15 bases between. The V gene's germline CDR1 is MNHEY and CDR2 SMNVEV (reference sequence). CDR3 length: 15 amino acids.

This chain joins TRBV9 and TRBJ2-6, with 7 bases identical to TRBD1. CDR1 and CDR2 (germline): SGDLS, YYNGEE. The CDR3 contains 15 residues. V lost 4 bases and J lost 2; bases outside the gene matches: 3. CDR3: CASSTTGAGANVLTF. The DNA for the CDR3 is TGTGCCAGCAGCACCACAGGGGCTGGGGCCAACGTCCTGACTTTC.

The chain is built from TRBV25-1 and TRBJ2-2, with D unclear. The V gene's germline CDR1 is MGHDK and CDR2 SYGVNS. V dropped 2 bases and J dropped 7 bases, with 11 bases sitting between them. This CDR3 has 14 residues. The CDR3 DNA follows: TGTGCCAGCAGTGAACCCCGACTCAACGGGGAGCTGTTTTTT. As protein: CASSEPRLNGELFF.